The entry below describes one TCR beta chain. Its target is not known. Other DNA sequences from this sample encode an identical CDR3 as well. Produced via immunoSEQ multiplex PCR; TCRdb's table is partial and in-frame only. The table shows over 150,000 clones, with roughly 90% occurring only once. This sample stems from a study of T cell responses to AZD1222 COVID-19 vaccine. Some second doses came at about 4 weeks and others at about 12 weeks; these were pooled. Study observations and caveats: The donors showed a predominance of white British ancestry and of females, with possible underestimation of clonal diversity. Spike-specific TCR repertoires showed rising breadth and depth after two AZD1222 doses. In the spike-specific TCR repertoire, nearly half reportedly target unmutated variant regions.

The receptor comes from an adult who received the AZD1222 COVID-19 vaccine. Here the sequenced sample was peripheral blood, taken 28 days after the second AZD1222 dose.

The CDR3, as DNA: TGTGCCAGCAGCCTGACGGGTAATCAGCCCCAGCATTTT. This gives the protein CASSLTGNQPQHF. This sequence joins TRBV3-1 (or the pseudogene TRBV3-2) and TRBJ1-5, with D unresolved. The CDR3 length is 13 residues. Trimming removed 4 bases at V and 4 bases at J, with 8 bases between. The V gene's germline CDR1 is LGHDT and CDR2 YNNKEL (reference sequence).